This passage covers 18 T cell receptor beta chains from one sample sequenced in a study of blood T cell repertoires in COVID-19. Assay: immunoSEQ multiplex PCR; the TCRdb copy retains only in-frame clones and omits some. The sample carries more than 250,000 clones, around 86% recorded once. Sequences were obtained from peripheral blood. The receptors shown here come from a man aged 45-65 years with active or convalescent COVID-19.

The chain has TRBV5-4 and TRBJ1-3; 10 nucleotides agree with TRBD1. This CDR3 has 16 residues. The germline V gene has CDR1 SGHNT and CDR2 YYREEE (reference sequence). Trimming cost V 10 bases and J 0 bases; bases outside gene matches: 10. DNA for the CDR3: TGTGCCGCAACTAGCGGACAGGGGGGCTCTGGAAACACCATATATTTT. It encodes CAATSGQGGSGNTIYF.

The V and J genes are TRBV10-1 and TRBJ2-7; D gene uncertain. Germline values: CDR1 WNHNN, CDR2 SYGVQD (reference sequence). The CDR3 has 13 amino acids. V was clipped by 2 bases and J by 1 base, with 6 bases between them. The CDR3 loop is CASSELVSYEQYF. The DNA for the CDR3 is TGCGCCAGCAGTGAGCTAGTATCCTACGAGCAGTACTTC.

This clone was counted once. This chain joins TRBV27 and TRBJ1-2; 9 bases match TRBD1. Germline values: CDR1 MNHEY, CDR2 SMNVEV (reference sequence). This CDR3 has 17 amino acids. V gave up 5 bases and J gave up 5 bases; unmatched junction bases: 15. This CDR3 is CASSPRDREVFRYGYTF. The CDR3 bases are TGTGCCAGCAGTCCAAGGGACAGGGAGGTATTTCGGTATGGCTACACCTTC.

To note about this clone: One end of the junction fails to match germline, which may point to a read error. This chain uses TRBV7-7 with TRBJ2-3, with D possibly being TRBD2 (5 bases). Germline V gene data show CDR1 as SSHAT and CDR2 as FNYEAQ (reference sequence). The CDR3 covers 16 residues. The CDR3 loop is CASSLGQPIGADTQYF. The CDR3 nucleotides read TGTGCTAGCAGCTTAGGGCAGCCCATCGGGGCAGATACGCAGTATTTT.

The rearrangement uses TRBV4-2 and TRBJ2-7; D unclear. Trimming shortened V by 3 bases and J by 7 bases, and 7 bases separated the two germline ends. Germline-derived CDR1 and CDR2 are LGHNA and YNFKEQ. The CDR3 totals 11 residues. In nucleotides, the CDR3 is TGTGCCAGCAGCCAGACGGGTGAGCAGTACTTC. Its protein product is CASSQTGEQYF.

The rearrangement links TRBV5-4 to TRBJ2-7, with 8 bases matching TRBD2. Germline CDR1 and CDR2: SGHNT and YYREEE (reference sequence). The CDR3 totals 15 residues. The V and J ends lost 4 bases and 8 bases, in that order; junction bases with no gene match: 14. The CDR3 loop reads CASSREGVSDIQQYF. In DNA, the CDR3 is TGTGCCAGCAGCCGGGAGGGGGTGAGTGATATCCAGCAGTACTTC.

The CDR3 sequence is CASSSGQVNTGELFF. CDR3 in DNA: TGTGCCAGCAGCTCCGGACAGGTCAACACCGGGGAGCTGTTTTTT. The chain joins TRBV5-4 to TRBJ2-2; 7 nucleotides line up with TRBD1. Germline lookup yields CDR1 SGHNT and CDR2 YYREEE (reference sequence). V trimming: 3 bases; J trimming: 2 bases; junction bases outside the gene matches: 4. The CDR3 sequence is 15 residues long.

This chain links TRBV24-1 with TRBJ2-2; 9 positions agree with TRBD2. Germline-derived CDR1 and CDR2 are KGHDR and SFDVKD. The J segment lost 1 base and the V segment lost 3 bases, leaving 2 bases of the junction unmatched. The CDR3 contains 16 residues. For the CDR3, the DNA is TGTGCCACCAGTGATCAGACTAGCGGGAACACCGGGGAGCTGTTTTTT. Translating it yields CATSDQTSGNTGELFF.

The genes are TRBV3-1 (or the pseudogene TRBV3-2) and TRBJ1-3, with unresolved D. Germline V gene sequence: CDR1 LGHDT, CDR2 YNNKEL (reference sequence). The CDR3 runs 14 residues. Trimming removed 4 bases at V and 2 bases at J, with 9 bases between. The CDR3 nucleotides read TGTGCCAGCAGCCCCCGGGGAACTGGAAACACCATATATTTT. Its protein product is CASSPRGTGNTIYF.

The rearrangement links TRBV3-1 (or the pseudogene TRBV3-2) to TRBJ1-1; D not resolved. CDR1 and CDR2 from the germline V gene are LGHDT and YNNKEL (reference sequence). This CDR3 is built from 13 residues. Between the trimmed V and J ends, which lost 2 bases and 0 bases, there was a span of 4 bases. CDR3 nucleotide sequence: TGTGCCAGCAGCCAACTTTTGAACACTGAAGCTTTCTTT. Protein sequence: CASSQLLNTEAFF.

This chain connects TRBV5-1 to TRBJ1-2, with D maybe TRBD1 (5 bases). Per germline, CDR1 SGHRS and CDR2 YFSETQ. The CDR3 has 13 amino acids. V lost 2 bases, J lost 9 bases, and 14 bases lay in between. CDR3 region: CASSLQVSERYTF. DNA for the CDR3: TGCGCCAGCAGCTTACAGGTATCTGAACGCTACACCTTC. Combining the CDR3 with reference TRBV5-1 and TRBJ1-2 gives the whole variable domain KAGVTQTPRYLIKTRGQQVTLSCSPISGHRSVSWYQQTPGQGLQFLFEYFSETQRNKGNFPGRFSGRQFSNSRSEMNVSTLELGDSALYLCASSLQVSERYTFGSGTRLTVV.

The chain has TRBV30 and TRBJ1-2; the D gene is possibly TRBD1 (5 bases). The CDR3 has 12 amino acids. Trimming removed 1 base from V and 4 bases from J, with 7 bases in between. CDR1 GTSNPN and CDR2 SVGIG come from the germline V gene (reference sequence). The DNA of the CDR3 is TGTGCCTGGAGTGGACAGAGCTATGGCTACACCTTC. Translation gives CAWSGQSYGYTF.

V and J are TRBV18 and TRBJ2-5; D gene ambiguous. CDR3 length equals 13 residues. V lost 5 bases, J lost 1 base, and 8 bases lay in between. Germline V CDR1 and CDR2: KGHSH, LQKENI. The CDR3 loop is CASSKESQETQYF. CDR3 nucleotide sequence: TGTGCCAGCTCAAAGGAGTCCCAAGAGACCCAGTACTTC. The whole variable domain, filled in from reference TRBV18 and TRBJ2-5, reads NAGVMQNPRHLVRRRGQEARLRCSPMKGHSHVYWYRQLPEEGLKFMVYLQKENIIDESGMPKERFSAEFPKEGPSILRIQQVVRGDSAAYFCASSKESQETQYFGPGTRLLVL.

This chain connects TRBV18 to TRBJ2-2; tentatively, D is TRBD1 (6 bases). Germline V gives CDR1 KGHSH, CDR2 LQKENI. The CDR3 is made up of 14 amino acids. Trimming stripped 4 bases from V and 8 bases from J, with 14 bases between. The CDR3 spells CASSLSRGEGELFF. The CDR3 nucleotides read TGTGCCAGCTCACTGAGCAGGGGAGAAGGGGAGCTGTTTTTT.

V and J are TRBV7-8 and TRBJ1-1; 8 bases are a match to TRBD1. The J segment lost 4 bases and the V segment lost 2 bases, leaving 9 bases of the junction unmatched. CDR3 length: 16 residues. Looked up from germline, CDR1 is SGHVS and CDR2 is FQNEAQ. This CDR3 reads CASSLRQGARGTEAFF. CDR3 nucleotides: TGTGCCAGCAGCTTAAGGCAGGGGGCGCGGGGCACTGAAGCTTTCTTT. Full variable domain (rest looked up from reference TRBV7-8 and TRBJ1-1): GAGVSQSPRYKVAKRGQDVALRCDPISGHVSLFWYQQALGQGPEFLTYFQNEAQLDKSGLPSDRFFAERPEGSVSTLKIQRTQQEDSAVYLCASSLRQGARGTEAFFGQGTRLTVV.

The chain couples TRBV18 to TRBJ2-3, with TRBD1 matching over 7 bases. This CDR3 has 17 residues. In germline, CDR1 is KGHSH, CDR2 LQKENI. V was clipped by 6 bases and J by 5 bases; unmatched bases: 17. The CDR3 loop is CASSPTSSGQPKDTQYF. For the CDR3, the DNA is TGTGCCAGCTCTCCAACTTCCTCGGGACAGCCAAAAGATACGCAGTATTTT.

The CDR3 DNA sequence: TGTGCCAGCTCACCACCACAGCCCCAAGAGACCCAGTACTTC. This encodes CASSPPQPQETQYF. V usage is TRBV18 and J usage is TRBJ2-5; no clear D gene. Germline V gene data show CDR1 as KGHSH and CDR2 as LQKENI. The CDR3 runs 14 residues. The V end was cut by 0 bases, the J end by 1 base, with 6 bases between.

This clone was seen a few times. V and J are TRBV9 and TRBJ2-1; a possible D gene is TRBD1 (6 bases). V was trimmed by 1 base and J by 8 bases, leaving 13 bases between them. This CDR3 contains 14 residues. Looked up from germline, CDR1 is SGDLS and CDR2 is YYNGEE. DNA of the CDR3: TGTGCCAGCAGCGTAACAGGGCATGCGGATGAGCAGTTCTTC. Translation: CASSVTGHADEQFF.